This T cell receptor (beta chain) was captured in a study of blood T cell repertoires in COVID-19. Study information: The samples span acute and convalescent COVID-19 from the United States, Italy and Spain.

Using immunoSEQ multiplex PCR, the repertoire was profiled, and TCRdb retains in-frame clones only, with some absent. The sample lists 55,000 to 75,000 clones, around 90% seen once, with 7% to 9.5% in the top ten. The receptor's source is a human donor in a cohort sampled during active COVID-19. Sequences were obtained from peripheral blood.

The CDR3 is CASSPGTGKNGYTF. In DNA form, the CDR3 reads TGTGCCAGCAGCCCCGGGACAGGGAAGAATGGCTACACCTTC. The V and J genes are TRBV6-5 and TRBJ1-2; 9 bases align to TRBD1. V lost 6 bases and J lost 6; bases outside the gene matches: 8. Germline lookup yields CDR1 MNHEY and CDR2 SVGAGI. The CDR3 is 14 amino acids.